The 20 T cell receptor beta chains below come from one sample, sequenced in a study of T cells in women clearing cervical HPV infection. Measured with immunoSEQ multiplex PCR; TCRdb has only the in-frame clones, and not every one. The listing records 30,000 to 35,000 clones. Sequenced input: blood buffy coat. These receptors all stem from a woman aged 18 to 75 with a cervical HPV16 infection that either progressed to CIN3+ or cleared (not recorded which).

On this clone: Read sequence stops 3 residues before the CDR3 end, and the germline J gene provides the missing end. The V gene is TRBV7-2, the J gene TRBJ1-4, with TRBD1 identical over 8 bases. CDR3 length: 15 amino acids. CDR1 SGHTA and CDR2 FQGNSA come from the germline V gene. The CDR3 bases that were read are TGTGCCAGCAGCTCCCTTCAGGGGGCGATTCAGGAA. Translating it yields CASSSLQGAIQE. The full CDR3 sequence reads CASSSLQGAIQELFF.

Concerning this clone itself: The read terminates 3 residues ahead of where the CDR3 ends, so the germline J gene completes it. The rearrangement uses TRBV7-8 and TRBJ1-2; possible D gene TRBD1, 5 bases. The CDR3 spans 12 residues. Germline CDR1 reads SGHVS; CDR2 reads FQNEAQ. CDR3 sequence: CASSLGGEGYTF. The CDR3 bases that were read are TGTGCCAGCAGCTTAGGAGGGGAAGGC.

As for this clone: The sequenced fragment ends 3 residues before the CDR3 boundary, so the rest is inferred from the germline J gene. This sequence joins TRBV7-2 and TRBJ1-2; the D is unclear. The germline gives CDR1 SGHTA, CDR2 FQGNSA. The CDR3 has 12 residues. With 1 base removed from V and 5 bases from J, the gap between germline ends came to 5 bases. CDR3 DNA, as far as it was read: TGTGCCAGCAGCTTAGGAGGGTATGGC. It encodes CASSLGGYG. The CDR3 in full is CASSLGGYGYTF.

Regarding this clone: The DNA ends 3 residues before the CDR3 does, and the rest of the CDR3 is filled in from the germline J gene. This chain uses TRBV18 with TRBJ1-2; 9 bases match TRBD1. J was trimmed by 1 base and V by 2 bases; bases with no gene match: 5. Germline CDR1 is KGHSH and CDR2 is LQKENI. The CDR3 is 16 amino acids. The CDR3 loop reads CASSPGPGQGNYGYTF. CDR3 DNA, as far as it was read: TGTGCCAGCTCACCAGGACCGGGACAGGGTAACTATGGC.

For this clone: The sequence runs out 3 residues before the end of the CDR3; the remainder is reconstructed from the germline J gene. The chain is built from TRBV19 and TRBJ2-7; TRBD2 matches at 13 bases. Germline V gene data show CDR1 as LNHDA and CDR2 as SQIVND (reference sequence). This CDR3 is 17 amino acids long. V shed 5 bases and J 0 bases; nucleotides not matched to a gene: 7. CDR3 DNA, as far as it was read: TGTGCCAGTAGTCCCGGAGGACTAGCGGGGGCCTCCTACGAG. Protein: CASSPGGLAGASYE. The CDR3 as a whole reads CASSPGGLAGASYEQYF.

Comments on this clone: The CDR3 end is not reached by the read, which stops 3 residues before it; the germline J gene fills it in. The chain uses TRBV2 and TRBJ1-4; the match to TRBD1 covers 8 bases. CDR1 SNHLY and CDR2 FYNNEI come from the germline V gene. V was pared by 3 bases and J by 8 bases, with 2 bases of the junction left unmatched. The CDR3 consists of 13 residues. Incomplete CDR3 DNA: TGTGCCAGCAGTGACAGGGGGCGCGAAAAA. Its protein is CASSDRGREK. The whole CDR3 sequence is CASSDRGREKLFF.

To note about this clone: Read coverage stops 3 residues before the CDR3 terminus; the germline J gene supplies the remainder. The genes are TRBV30 and TRBJ2-2; 7 nucleotides align to TRBD1. The J segment lost 5 bases and the V segment lost 3 bases, leaving 9 bases of the junction unmatched. The CDR3 runs to 15 residues. The V gene's germline CDR1 is GTSNPN and CDR2 SVGIG (reference sequence). CDR3: CAWSTGQMMTGELFF. The CDR3 DNA, read in part, is TGTGCCTGGAGCACGGGACAGATGATGACCGGGGAG.

To note about this clone: From the germline J gene comes the end of the CDR3, since the read stops 3 residues before it. The V and J genes are TRBV19 and TRBJ1-4, with TRBD1 identical over 7 bases. CDR1 and CDR2 (germline): LNHDA, SQIVND (reference sequence). The CDR3 is 13 residues long. CDR3 DNA (partial): TGTGCCAGTAGGTGGACAGGAGATTCACCA. Protein product: CASRWTGDSP. The whole CDR3 sequence reads CASRWTGDSPLFF.

For this clone: The read stops 3 residues short of the end of the CDR3; the missing end is completed from the germline J gene. The rearrangement joins TRBV30 to TRBJ1-5; D uncertain. The CDR3 contains 13 residues. Germline V gene lookup returns CDR1 GTSNPN and CDR2 SVGIG (reference sequence). Trimming shortened V by 1 base and J by 3 bases, and 7 bases separated the two germline ends. The DNA read from the CDR3 is TGTGCCTGGAGTGAGCGGACCAATCAGCCC. Amino acids: CAWSERTNQP. The entire CDR3 protein reads CAWSERTNQPQHF.

Details on this clone: The read halts 3 residues ahead of the CDR3 end, with the missing end drawn from the germline J gene. This chain uses TRBV29-1 with TRBJ2-7, with a weak D call TRBD2 (5 bases). CDR1 is SQVTM and CDR2 is ANQGSEA in the germline V gene. This CDR3 region has 13 residues. V lost 5 bases and J 2 bases, leaving 13 bases between the germline ends. This CDR3 reads CSVRTAYTYEQYF. The CDR3 DNA, read in part, is TGCAGCGTTCGGACTGCCTACACCTACGAG.

With regard to this clone: The CDR3 end lies 3 residues beyond the end of the read and is filled in from the germline J gene. The V call is TRBV19, the J call TRBJ2-6; D remains unclear. The V gene lost 5 bases and the J gene lost 1 base, with 12 bases spanning the gap. This CDR3 has 16 residues. Per the germline V gene, CDR1 is LNHDA and CDR2 is SQIVND (reference sequence). CDR3 protein: CASSFNRESGANVLTF. CDR3 DNA (partial): TGTGCCAGTAGTTTTAATAGAGAATCTGGGGCCAACGTC.

As for this clone: The CDR3 is cut off 3 residues early in the read; its end comes from the germline J gene. This sequence joins TRBV11-2 and TRBJ1-5; D may be TRBD1 (5 bases). V was pared by 0 bases and J by 9 bases, with 12 bases between. The CDR3 consists of 14 residues. Germline V gives CDR1 SGHAT, CDR2 FQNNGV. The CDR3 bases that were read are TGTGCCAGCAGCTTAGATGCAGGGCCGGGGCCC. Its protein product is CASSLDAGPGP. From start to end, the CDR3 is CASSLDAGPGPQHF.

Points on this clone: The CDR3 goes on 3 residues after the read ends, and that part is filled in from the germline J gene. This chain joins TRBV7-3 and TRBJ2-7; TRBD2 matches 9 bases. Trimming at V came to 1 base and at J to 2 bases, leaving 6 bases not matched to a gene. This CDR3 has 16 amino acids. CDR1 is SGHTA and CDR2 is FQGTGA in the germline V gene. CDR3 bases read: TGTGCCAGCAGCTTAAAAATTGGCGGGGGGGCCTACGAG. Its translation: CASSLKIGGGAYE. The whole CDR3 protein is CASSLKIGGGAYEQYF.

To note about this clone: The CDR3 goes on 3 residues after the read ends, and that part is filled in from the germline J gene. The chain links TRBV10-2 to TRBJ1-2; D unresolved. The germline V gene has CDR1 WSHSY and CDR2 SAAADI. CDR3 size: 13 residues. The CDR3 here is CASSGPDPGGYTF. CDR3 DNA, as far as it was read: TGCGCCAGCAGTGGGCCCGACCCGGGGGGC.

As regards this clone: The CDR3 extends 3 residues past the end of the read, so its final part is completed from the germline J gene. V is TRBV7-9 and J is TRBJ2-2, with TRBD2 matching over 7 bases. There are 15 residues in the CDR3. Germline V gives CDR1 SEHNR, CDR2 FQNEAQ (reference sequence). V lost 1 base, J lost 1 base, and 0 bases stayed unmatched. This chain's CDR3 is CASSLGGGNTGELFF. The CDR3 DNA, read in part, is TGTGCCAGCAGCTTAGGCGGGGGGAACACCGGGGAG. The full variable domain, rest sourced from reference TRBV7-9 and TRBJ2-2, is DTGVSQNPRHKITKRGQNVTFRCDPISEHNRLYWYRQTLGQGPEFLTYFQNEAQLEKSRLLSDRFSAERPKGSFSTLEIQRTEQGDSAMYLCASSLGGGNTGELFFGEGSRLTVL.

In regard to this clone: The read is 3 residues too short to cover the CDR3 end, so that end is filled in from the germline J gene. The chain uses TRBV7-6 and TRBJ2-4; 9 bases fit TRBD1. The junction had 3 bases not matched to a gene; V was cut back by 1 base and J by 8 bases. This CDR3 spans 14 amino acids. Germline assignment: CDR1 SGHVS and CDR2 FNYEAQ. Here the CDR3 reads CASSLGGQGDIQYF. Incomplete CDR3 DNA: TGTGCCAGCAGCTTAGGGGGACAGGGAGACATT.

Details on this clone: The DNA ends 3 residues before the CDR3 does, and the rest of the CDR3 is filled in from the germline J gene. The chain carries TRBV5-5 and TRBJ2-3; 9 bases map to TRBD2. J lost 6 bases, V lost 5 bases, and 7 bases had no gene match. The CDR3 loop spans 14 amino acids. CDR1 and CDR2 from the germline V gene are SGHKS and YYEKEE (reference sequence). CDR3 in amino acids: CASSRGGAGDTQYF. CDR3 DNA (partial): TGTGCCAGCAGTCGCGGGGGGGCAGGGGATACG.

Worth noting for this clone: The CDR3 end is not reached by the read, which stops 3 residues before it; the germline J gene fills it in. The chain couples TRBV11-2 to TRBJ2-1; TRBD2 aligns across 7 bases. With 0 bases clipped from V and 6 bases from J, the junction kept 2 bases outside the gene matches. Germline loops: CDR1 SGHAT, CDR2 FQNNGV. This CDR3 is 14 amino acids long. CDR3 protein: CASSLERTSNEQFF. The sequenced CDR3 bases are TGTGCCAGCAGCTTAGAGCGGACTAGCAATGAG.

CDR3 amino acids: CSALGQATEAFF. CDR3 bases read: TGCAGTGCCTTGGGACAAGCCACTGAA. The chain is built from TRBV20-1 and TRBJ1-1; D is perhaps TRBD1 (6 bases). Read data end 3 residues before the CDR3 end; the end is taken from the germline J gene. Germline assignment: CDR1 DFQATT and CDR2 SNEGSKA (reference sequence). The CDR3 extends over 12 amino acids. V lost 6 bases and J 4 bases, leaving 12 bases between the germline ends.

With regard to this clone: The missing CDR3 end, 3 residues past where the read stops, is filled in from the germline J gene. V is TRBV19 and J is TRBJ1-6, with a weak D call TRBD1 (6 bases). Germline-derived CDR1 and CDR2 are LNHDA and SQIVND (reference sequence). This CDR3 spans 17 amino acids. Trimming left V 5 bases short and J 6 bases short, with 20 bases between. CDR3 in amino acids: CASSQTANRDSNSPLHF. Incomplete CDR3 DNA: TGTGCCAGTAGTCAGACCGCGAACAGGGATTCTAATTCACCC. The full variable domain, completed using reference TRBV19 and TRBJ1-6, is DGGITQSPKYLFRKEGQNVTLSCEQNLNHDAMYWYRQDPGQGLRLIYYSQIVNDFQKGDIAEGYSVSREKKESFPLTVTSAQKNPTAFYLCASSQTANRDSNSPLHFGNGTRLTVT.